The 27 T cell receptor beta chains below were found in one sample sequenced in a study of T-cell reconstitution after alpha-beta-depleted transplantation in children. Researchers prepared the TCRbeta library using unique molecular identifiers, the study reports. TCRdb ran MiXCR on the PCR reads and lists one entry per CDR3 protein. The sample yields 600,000 to 800,000 distinct CDR3 sequences, roughly 13% seen once. Material: PBMCs, obtained before TCRalphabeta/CD19-depleted stem cell transplant. The receptors stem from a girl aged 2-9 years with congenital amegakaryocytic thrombocytopenia, due to receive a stem cell transplant.

This clonotype came up a few times. V is TRBV28 and J is TRBJ2-2, with D perhaps TRBD2 (6 bases). Per germline, CDR1 MDHEN and CDR2 SYDVKM. The ends were cut back, 7 bases at V and 3 bases at J, with 18 bases in the middle. This CDR3 has 16 amino acids. The CDR3 sequence is CASTRPHSSDTGELFF. The CDR3 DNA follows: TGTGCCAGCACCCGACCCCATTCTAGCGACACCGGGGAGCTGTTTTTT.

A remark on this clonotype: This may arise from a read error, as a much more abundant clone is one base away. The rearrangement joins TRBV10-3 to TRBJ2-7; D is ambiguous. The ends were cut back, 4 bases at V and 4 bases at J, with 8 bases in the middle. The CDR3 covers 12 residues. CDR1 is ENHRY and CDR2 is SYGVKD in the germline V gene. The CDR3 spells CAISGVGYEQYF. The DNA of the CDR3 is TGTGCCATCAGTGGCGTAGGGTACGAGCAGTACTTC.

This clonotype showed up just a few times. This rearrangement joins TRBV10-3 to TRBJ2-1; the D is unclear. Trimming took off 5 bases at V and 9 bases at J, with 14 bases between the two ends. Germline V gene sequence: CDR1 ENHRY, CDR2 SYGVKD. The CDR3 runs 13 residues. CDR3 in amino acids: CAISNQRAVEQFF. The DNA of the CDR3 is TGTGCCATCAGTAATCAACGGGCGGTTGAGCAGTTCTTC.

This clonotype has at least ten counts. The genes are TRBV7-8 and TRBJ2-7, with D perhaps TRBD1 (6 bases). This CDR3 contains 13 residues. Germline CDR1 and CDR2: SGHVS and FQNEAQ. V lost 5 bases and J 5 bases, leaving 13 bases between the germline ends. The DNA of the CDR3 is TGTGCCAGCAGCATGATAAAGGGGGACGAGCAGTACTTC. Amino acid sequence: CASSMIKGDEQYF.

This clonotype was counted between two and nine times. V gene TRBV7-2 combines with J gene TRBJ2-3; D might be TRBD2 (6 bases). V lost 8 bases, J lost 0 bases, and 36 bases lay in between. From germline, CDR1 is SGHTA and CDR2 FQGNSA. The CDR3 sequence is 22 residues long. DNA of the CDR3: TGTGCCAGCGATTACCCTCCATCCTTCTCCCCGGGCGGGGTCCCTAGCACAGATACGCAGTATTTT. Translation: CASDYPPSFSPGGVPSTDTQYF. Looking up the rest from reference TRBV7-2 and TRBJ2-3 gives the full variable domain: GAGVSQSPSNKVTEKGKDVELRCDPISGHTALYWYRQSLGQGLEFLIYFQGNSAPDKSGLPSDRFSAERTGGSVSTLTIQRTQQEDSAVYLCASDYPPSFSPGGVPSTDTQYFGPGTRLTVL.

CDR3 sequence reads: CASTLLGDLGELFF. The DNA for the CDR3 is TGTGCCAGCACCCTACTCGGAGATCTCGGGGAGCTGTTTTTT. J is TRBJ2-2 and V is TRBV7-9, with D hard to call. The ends were cut back, 7 bases at V and 7 bases at J, with 16 bases in the middle. CDR1 is SEHNR and CDR2 is FQNEAQ in the germline V gene (reference sequence). This CDR3 spans 14 amino acids.

This clonotype was detected ten times or more. V and J are TRBV5-5 and TRBJ2-7, with D possibly being TRBD1 (6 bases). This CDR3 contains 15 residues. Germline values: CDR1 SGHKS, CDR2 YYEKEE (reference sequence). Deletions cut 4 bases from V and 2 bases from J, with 16 bases between. CDR3 residues: CASSMDRSSAYEQYF. The CDR3 DNA reads TGTGCCAGCAGCATGGACAGATCGTCCGCCTACGAGCAGTACTTC.

The table lists this clonotype with many counts. The chain employs TRBV7-6 and TRBJ2-7; tentatively, D is TRBD2 (6 bases). The CDR3 has 14 residues. Germline lookup yields CDR1 SGHVS and CDR2 FNYEAQ. The ends were cut back, 3 bases at V and 2 bases at J, with 11 bases in the middle. The CDR3 loop reads CASSFLSGPYEQYF. CDR3 coding DNA: TGTGCCAGCAGCTTTCTTAGCGGCCCCTACGAGCAGTACTTC.

This clonotype was observed many times. The chain is built from TRBV9 and TRBJ2-1; 9 bases align to TRBD1. This CDR3 is 16 amino acids long. Germline-derived CDR1 and CDR2 are SGDLS and YYNGEE. The ends lost 1 base at V and 3 bases at J; junction bases unmatched: 5. The CDR3 region is CASSVRQGGNYNEQFF. The DNA for the CDR3 is TGTGCCAGCAGCGTACGACAGGGGGGGAACTACAATGAGCAGTTCTTC.

This clonotype occurred many times. V usage is TRBV20-1 and J usage is TRBJ1-6; perhaps TRBD1 as D (6 bases). This CDR3 is 15 amino acids long. V lost 2 bases, J lost 0 bases, and 8 bases lay in between. Germline lookup yields CDR1 DFQATT and CDR2 SNEGSKA (reference sequence). The DNA of the CDR3 is TGCAGTGCTAGACAGGGGAGCTCCTATAATTCACCCCTCCACTTT. It encodes CSARQGSSYNSPLHF.

Ten or more counts support this clonotype. V is TRBV2 and J is TRBJ2-1; D is unresolved. Trimming pared 8 bases from V and 3 bases from J, leaving 14 bases between. CDR1 is SNHLY and CDR2 is FYNNEI in the germline V gene. This CDR3 region has 14 residues. The CDR3: CASVGWWHYNEQFF. In DNA, the CDR3 is TGTGCCAGCGTCGGCTGGTGGCACTACAATGAGCAGTTCTTC.

Points on this clonotype: A much larger clone is a single base away; this may be a read error. The chain combines TRBV7-2 with TRBJ2-1, with D possibly matching TRBD2 (6 bases). The ends were cut back, 5 bases at V and 6 bases at J, with 17 bases in the middle. Germline V gene data show CDR1 as SGHTA and CDR2 as FQGNSA. The CDR3 totals 15 residues. The CDR3 here is CASSPLGLRSNEQFF. As DNA, the CDR3 is TGTGCCAGCAGCCCTCTGGGACTTAGGAGCAATGAGCAGTTCTTC.

This clonotype has at least ten counts. Compared with germline, one end of the junction differs, possibly owing to a read error. V usage is TRBV5-1 and J usage is TRBJ2-1; perhaps TRBD1 as D (5 bases). Germline assignment: CDR1 SGHRS and CDR2 YFSETQ. The CDR3 consists of 14 residues. CDR3 in amino acids: CASSLRQGYNEQFF. The CDR3 DNA is TGTGCCAGCAGTTTAAGGCAGGGCTACAATGAGCAGTTCTTC.

The chain joins TRBV5-1 to TRBJ2-7; D possibly corresponds to TRBD2 (5 bases). Germline assignment: CDR1 SGHRS and CDR2 YFSETQ. This CDR3 spans 17 amino acids. The V and J ends lost 4 bases and 5 bases respectively, with 25 bases between them. The CDR3 sequence is CASSQTKSGSPNDEQYF. The CDR3 DNA is TGCGCCAGCAGCCAAACCAAAAGCGGAAGCCCCAACGACGAGCAGTACTTC.

This clonotype has ten or more counts. The chain employs TRBV18 and TRBJ2-6, with D unresolved. The CDR3 runs 15 residues. The germline V and J ends were trimmed by 5 bases and 1 base, with 9 bases remaining between them. Germline assignment: CDR1 KGHSH and CDR2 LQKENI. The CDR3 DNA sequence: TGTGCCAGCTCATCCGGTGAATCTGGGGCCAACGTCCTGACTTTC. Amino acids: CASSSGESGANVLTF.

The genes are TRBV14 and TRBJ1-3; D not resolved. CDR3 length: 13 amino acids. Germline CDR1 and CDR2: SGHDN and FVKESK. V dropped 0 bases and J dropped 2 bases, with 2 bases sitting between them. The CDR3 DNA reads TGTGCCAGCAGCCAAGAAACTGGAAACACCATATATTTT. Its translation is CASSQETGNTIYF.

This chain links TRBV11-2 with TRBJ2-6; 7 positions match TRBD1. Germline-derived CDR1 and CDR2 are SGHAT and FQNNGV. This CDR3 spans 18 amino acids. Germline trimming cut 4 bases from V and 0 bases from J; bases unmatched to any gene: 9. The CDR3 here is CASSSAGTAISGANVLTF. DNA of the CDR3: TGTGCCAGCAGCTCGGCCGGGACAGCCATCTCTGGGGCCAACGTCCTGACTTTC.

In this sample, this clonotype turned up many times. The chain is built from TRBV5-1 and TRBJ2-7; 9 bases align to TRBD1. V trimming: 4 bases; J trimming: 2 bases; junction bases outside the gene matches: 7. CDR3 length: 15 residues. Looked up from germline, CDR1 is SGHRS and CDR2 is YFSETQ. The CDR3 loop reads CASSLDGQGTYEQYF. CDR3 bases: TGCGCCAGCAGCCTGGATGGACAGGGGACCTACGAGCAGTACTTC.

The rearrangement joins TRBV5-1 to TRBJ2-2; perhaps TRBD2 as D (6 bases). This CDR3 contains 18 residues. Trimming removed 3 bases from V and 7 bases from J, with 25 bases in between. Germline assignment: CDR1 SGHRS and CDR2 YFSETQ. CDR3 loop: CASSSRSWRALGLGELFF. The CDR3 coding sequence is TGCGCCAGCAGCTCGCGTAGCTGGAGGGCCTTAGGGCTCGGGGAGCTGTTTTTT.

In its sample, this clonotype was seen a few times. The chain recombines TRBV20-1 with TRBJ2-2, with TRBD2 matching over 7 bases. V was clipped by 0 bases and J by 6 bases; unmatched bases: 10. Per germline, CDR1 DFQATT and CDR2 SNEGSKA (reference sequence). The CDR3 is 16 amino acids. In nucleotides, the CDR3 is TGCAGTGCTAGAGATGGGGGAGGGCCGGGGTCCGGGGAGCTGTTTTTT. Its protein product is CSARDGGGPGSGELFF.

This clonotype was seen more than once but under ten times. The chain joins TRBV14 to TRBJ2-7; no definite D call. The ends were cut back, 1 base at V and 5 bases at J, with 15 bases in the middle. The CDR3 has 15 amino acids. Per germline, CDR1 SGHDN and CDR2 FVKESK. CDR3 loop: CASSQGISRPHEQYF. The CDR3 nucleotides are TGTGCCAGCAGCCAAGGGATTAGCCGCCCCCACGAGCAGTACTTC.

This clonotype was counted only a few times. The J gene is TRBJ2-7, the V gene TRBV6-1; 8 bases fit TRBD2. The CDR3 is made up of 14 amino acids. Trimming took 4 bases from V and 6 from J; bases not matched to a gene: 8. CDR1 and CDR2 (germline): MNHNS, SASEGT. CDR3 loop: CASSVYEAGAEQYF. CDR3 bases: TGTGCCAGCAGTGTGTATGAAGCGGGGGCCGAGCAGTACTTC.

This clonotype was observed at least ten times. The V call is TRBV7-6, the J call TRBJ2-1, with D uncertain. Germline V gene data show CDR1 as SGHVS and CDR2 as FNYEAQ. V dropped 5 bases and J dropped 8 bases, with 10 bases sitting between them. The CDR3 consists of 12 residues. In DNA form, the CDR3 reads TGTGCCAGCAGCCCGCCTGGGGATGAGCAGTTCTTC. It translates to CASSPPGDEQFF.

This clonotype was counted at least ten times. The CDR3 protein is CASSEGFNQPQHF. Here the CDR3 DNA reads TGTGCCAGCAGTGAGGGGTTCAATCAGCCCCAGCATTTT. The chain uses TRBV25-1 and TRBJ1-5; D is unresolved. Germline CDR1 reads MGHDK; CDR2 reads SYGVNS. V gave up 3 bases and J gave up 3 bases, with 6 bases separating them. The CDR3 is made up of 13 amino acids.

A few counts support this clonotype. V gene TRBV12-3 or TRBV12-4 combines with J gene TRBJ2-7; TRBD1 agrees at 10 bases. The CDR3 is 15 residues long. Trimming removed 4 bases from V and 4 bases from J; junction bases left unmatched: 7. This chain's CDR3 is CASSYGQGVGYEQYF. CDR3 bases: TGTGCCAGCAGTTACGGACAGGGGGTGGGGTACGAGCAGTACTTC.

The V call is TRBV20-1, the J call TRBJ1-6; D perhaps matches TRBD1 (6 bases). CDR3 length equals 15 residues. Germline V gene lookup returns CDR1 DFQATT and CDR2 SNEGSKA (reference sequence). Between the trimmed V and J ends, which lost 0 bases and 7 bases, there was a span of 13 bases. CDR3 sequence (DNA): TGCAGTGCTAGAGATTTTGGACAGACAAATTCACCCCTCCACTTT. Protein product: CSARDFGQTNSPLHF.

The table lists this clonotype with many counts. This chain uses TRBV5-1 with TRBJ1-5; 8 bases match TRBD1. With V trimmed by 3 bases and J by 7 bases, 6 bases remained unmatched. The CDR3 has 14 amino acids. Germline assignment: CDR1 SGHRS and CDR2 YFSETQ. CDR3 coding DNA: TGCGCCAGCAGCTCAGGACAGGGAGGACAGCCCCAGCATTTT. This encodes CASSSGQGGQPQHF.